Each of the 5 T cell receptor beta chains below was sequenced from the same sample in a study of regulatory T cells in long-lasting Graves disease (dated by TCRdb to about 2021). Receptors were amplified or captured by multiplex PCR. TCRdb lists the instrument as Illumina HiSeq 4000. CDR3 regions were amplified by Arm-PCR with iRepertoire HTBI primers to construct TCR beta libraries. TCRdb took the public reads, trimmed them with fastp at Q25, ran MiXCR for clone calling and kept in-frame beta chains. Each entry merges the rows of one CDR3 protein and shows their most common DNA and genes. The sample table records 350,000 to 550,000 distinct CDR3 sequences; roughly 15% of these occur just once. Clones ranked in the top ten supply around a quarter of the sample. Sample time point, as interpreted from the label and publication: newly diagnosed GD, antithyroid drugs for less than 3 months. For both TCR sequencing and RNA sequencing, RNA was extracted from PBMCs using TRIzol.

A further study also used this sample, focusing on T cells in Graves' hyperthyroidism and ophthalmopathy.

Specimen: peripheral blood mononuclear cells (PBMCs), collected at new diagnosis, from a patient treated with antithyroid drugs. These receptors all stem from a woman younger than 30 with Graves disease. Donor details come from another sample of the same person, matched by shared clones.

This clonotype was detected many times. This rearrangement joins TRBV11-3 to TRBJ2-5; 14 bases line up with TRBD2. Losses at the gene ends were 6 bases for V and 9 bases for J; bases not matched to a gene: 9. The CDR3 is 15 residues long. The V gene's germline CDR1 is SGHNT and CDR2 YENEEA. The CDR3 DNA reads TGTGCCAGCAGATCCGGACTAGCGGGGGGTTGGGCCCAGTACTTC. It specifies CASRSGLAGGWAQYF.

This clonotype occurred many times. A junction boundary mismatches the germline segment, possibly from a read error. The chain has TRBV7-7 and TRBJ2-1; D is unresolved. The CDR3 is 15 residues long. Germline V gives CDR1 SSHAT, CDR2 FNYEAQ (reference sequence). DNA of the CDR3: TGTGCTAGCAGCTTAGGTGGCCTCAACAACAATGAGCAGTTCTTC. As protein: CASSLGGLNNNEQFF.

Comments on this clonotype: A much larger clone lies one base from this, so it may be a read error. Since no conserved phenylalanine or tryptophan closes the CDR3, a read error is the likely cause. This chain links TRBV3-1 with TRBJ1-1, with D hard to call. Trimming left V 6 bases short and J 3 bases short, with 11 bases between. Germline-derived CDR1 and CDR2 are LGHDT and YNNKEL (reference sequence). The CDR3 spans 13 residues. CDR3 nucleotide sequence: TGTGCCAGCAGGCACGGAGTTCACACTGAAGCTTTCTCT. This encodes CASRHGVHTEAFS.

This clonotype was detected only a few times. The chain couples TRBV6-2 or TRBV6-3 to TRBJ2-1; 9 bases are shared with TRBD2. The CDR3 contains 16 residues. Germline V CDR1 and CDR2: MNHEY, SVGEGT. V lost 2 bases to trimming and J lost 5 bases; unmatched junction nucleotides: 7. The DNA for the CDR3 is TGTGCCAGCAGTTACGGTTCTAGCGGGAAAGACAATGAGCAGTTCTTC. Translation: CASSYGSSGKDNEQFF.

The chain couples TRBV3-1 to TRBJ1-3; possible D gene TRBD1, 5 bases. Trimming took 1 base from V and 4 from J, leaving 8 bases between them. The CDR3 totals 14 residues. The germline CDR1 and CDR2 sequences are LGHDT and YNNKEL (reference sequence). As DNA, the CDR3 is TGTGCCAGCAGCCAAGCGGCAGGGGGAAACACCATATATTTT. As protein: CASSQAAGGNTIYF.